This T cell receptor beta chain is from a study of T cells after yellow fever vaccination. As for the study in general: In the case of low-cell-number fractions, SMART-Seq v4 Ultra Low Input was used for preparation.

UMIs were added to TCR cDNA along with a universal primer site when it was made by 5'RACE template switching. TCRdb re-analysed the 5' RACE reads in MiXCR, keeping a single row per CDR3 protein. Among 200,000 to 250,000 distinct CDR3 sequences listed, less than 9% were seen once. General observations from the study: Abundant clonotypes (contaminants from the bulk population) could be present in FACS-sorted repertoires. Most clones from primary vaccination were detected again post-booster (around 96% CD4, 88% CD8).

This CDR3 has 15 residues. Germline lookup yields CDR1 SQVTM and CDR2 ANQGSEA. J was trimmed by 3 bases and V by 8 bases; bases with no gene match: 11. The sample holds many counts of this clonotype. Its matching antigen is unknown. The chain links TRBV29-1 to TRBJ2-2; 8 bases map to TRBD1. The starting material was CD4+ T cells sorted from PBMCs, obtained 15 days after the yellow fever booster vaccination. This receptor was identified in a man aged 25 to 45 who received the YFV17D yellow fever vaccine. The CDR3 protein is CSIRRGQEDTGELFF. The CDR3 nucleotides read TGCAGCATCAGGCGGGGACAGGAAGACACCGGGGAGCTGTTTTTT.